This TCR beta chain was profiled in a study of T-cell memory formation after mild COVID-19. General study findings and limits: Confirmation of SARS-CoV-2 specificity was lacking for second-wave clones peaking day 37. CD4+ contracting clones lay mainly in CM and EM, CD8+ ones in EMRA.

TCRdb reprocessed the 5' RACE reads with MiXCR, giving one entry per CDR3 protein. The data show 100,000 to 130,000 distinct CDR3 sequences, approximately 15% seen once. Turning to this clonotype: Its antigen is as yet unknown.

Germline loops: CDR1 ENHRY, CDR2 SYGVKD. The V end was cut by 11 bases, the J end by 0 bases, with 20 bases between. The CDR3 loop spans 16 amino acids. V usage is TRBV10-3 and J usage is TRBJ1-3; D is unresolved. Sequenced input: PBMCs or a T cell subset sorted from them (not recorded which). This sequence originates from a man between 18 and 29 years old who had mild COVID-19 (a few samples of this study predate the infection). Cell type and time point are not known. CDR3 in amino acids: CAHSLAGTNSGNTIYF. The CDR3 nucleotides are TGTGCCCATTCCTTGGCGGGTACCAACTCTGGAAACACCATATATTTT.